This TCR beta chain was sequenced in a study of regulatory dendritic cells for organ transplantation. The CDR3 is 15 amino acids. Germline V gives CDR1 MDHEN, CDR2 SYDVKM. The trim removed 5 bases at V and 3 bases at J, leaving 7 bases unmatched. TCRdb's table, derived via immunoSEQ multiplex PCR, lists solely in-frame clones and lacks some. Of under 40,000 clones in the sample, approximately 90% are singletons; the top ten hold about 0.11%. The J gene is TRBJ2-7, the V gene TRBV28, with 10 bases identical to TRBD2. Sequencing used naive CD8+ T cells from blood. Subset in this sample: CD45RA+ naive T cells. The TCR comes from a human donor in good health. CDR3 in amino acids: CASSTEREGLYEQYF. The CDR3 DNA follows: TGTGCCAGCAGTACGGAGCGGGAGGGCCTCTACGAGCAGTACTTC.